The source of this T cell receptor beta chain is a study of CD8+CD57+ T cells in acquired aplastic anemia. In the study overall: 3.2 ug was the average amount of DNA from sorted CD4+ and CD8+ cells.

Concerning this clonotype: A clone one base away is much larger, so this may be a read error.

Germline lookup yields CDR1 LNHDA and CDR2 SQIVND (reference sequence). Trimming cost V 3 bases and J 8 bases, with 17 bases left between them. The CDR3 runs to 15 residues. The template used for profiling TCR beta VDJ and CDR3 was genomic DNA. TCRdb reanalysed the reads using MiXCR and keeps one entry per CDR3 protein. The sample carries approximately 380,000 distinct CDR3 sequences, 65% to 80% recorded once. This clonotype originated in a human donor in good health, serving as a control. The chain is built from TRBV19 and TRBJ2-4, with D unresolved. The sequencing sample was made of sorted CD4+, CD8+, or CD8+CD57+ T cells (not recorded which) from PBMCs. CDR3 nucleotide sequence: TGTGCCAGTAGTATTATCGTTCTTGGCGAACACATTCAGTACTTC. It codes for CASSIIVLGEHIQYF.